A single sample gave rise to the 18 T cell receptor beta chains below, sequenced in a study of cytomegalovirus exposure and HLA in healthy donors. Vbeta (60) and Jbeta (13) primers were used in the PCR. Using immunoSEQ multiplex PCR, the repertoire was profiled, and TCRdb retains in-frame clones only, with some absent. Among approximately 170,000 clones listed, over 60% were seen once. The sample was PBMCs. The receptor source for this set is a girl between 5 and 17 years old in good health and CMV-seronegative.

The J gene is TRBJ1-5, the V gene TRBV13; TRBD1 is a possible D gene (6 bases). Germline V gene lookup returns CDR1 PRHDT and CDR2 FYEKMQ (reference sequence). There are 16 residues in the CDR3. V dropped 4 bases and J dropped 0 bases, with 13 bases sitting between them. The CDR3 sequence: CASSSGQPHSNQPQHF. CDR3 nucleotides: TGTGCCAGCAGCTCTGGACAGCCTCATAGCAATCAGCCCCAGCATTTT.

The chain couples TRBV13 to TRBJ1-5, with D possibly matching TRBD1 (6 bases). V was shortened by 5 bases and J by 6 bases, with 17 bases between the two germline ends. CDR1 and CDR2 (germline): PRHDT, FYEKMQ (reference sequence). This CDR3 region has 15 residues. The CDR3 DNA is TGTGCCAGCAGCGAGGCTAGAGGGGGTGCTCAGCCCCAGCATTTT. Its protein product is CASSEARGGAQPQHF. The full variable domain, completed using reference TRBV13 and TRBJ1-5, is AAGVIQSPRHLIKEKRETATLKCYPIPRHDTVYWYQQGPGQDPQFLISFYEKMQSDKGSIPDRFSAQQFSDYHSELNMSSLELGDSALYFCASSEARGGAQPQHFGDGTRLSIL.

This clone is a singleton in its sample. The chain has TRBV9 and TRBJ2-1; 10 bases map to TRBD2. CDR1 is SGDLS, CDR2 YYNGEE, per germline. The CDR3 is 15 amino acids. With 0 bases clipped from V and 6 bases from J, the junction kept 3 bases outside the gene matches. The CDR3 reads CASSVVAGGSNEQFF. CDR3 bases: TGTGCCAGCAGCGTAGTAGCGGGGGGCAGCAATGAGCAGTTCTTC. Looking up the rest from reference TRBV9 and TRBJ2-1 gives the full variable domain: DSGVTQTPKHLITATGQRVTLRCSPRSGDLSVYWYQQSLDQGLQFLIQYYNGEERAKGNILERFSAQQFPDLHSELNLSSLELGDSALYFCASSVVAGGSNEQFFGPGTRLTVL.

There are a few counts of this clone. This chain links TRBV5-6 with TRBJ1-2, with D tentatively TRBD1 (5 bases). CDR3 length: 13 amino acids. V lost 7 bases and J lost 8, with 18 bases in between. CDR1 is SGHDT and CDR2 is YYEEEE in the germline V gene. The CDR3 sequence is CASGYGTRVGYTF. CDR3 sequence (DNA): TGTGCCAGCGGGTATGGGACTCGGGTAGGCTACACCTTC.

This rearrangement joins TRBV7-2 to TRBJ2-5; no definite D call. Trimming took off 2 bases at V and 5 bases at J, with 6 bases between the two ends. This CDR3 is 12 amino acids long. Germline V lookup: CDR1 SGHTA, CDR2 FQGNSA. Here the CDR3 DNA reads TGTGCCAGCAGCTTATACTCTGAGACCCAGTACTTC. Translated, it gives CASSLYSETQYF.

This chain joins TRBV30 and TRBJ1-3; 9 nucleotides line up with TRBD1. The germline CDR1 and CDR2 sequences are GTSNPN and SVGIG (reference sequence). CDR3 length equals 13 residues. V shed 4 bases and J 5 bases; nucleotides not matched to a gene: 3. CDR3 DNA: TGTGCCTGGATGGGACAGGGAAGAAACACCATATATTTT. Translated, it gives CAWMGQGRNTIYF.

The V gene is TRBV2, the J gene TRBJ1-2; maybe TRBD1 (5 bases). The germline V gene has CDR1 SNHLY and CDR2 FYNNEI. This CDR3 spans 15 amino acids. Trimming removed 1 base at V and 0 bases at J, with 9 bases between. This CDR3 reads CASSEGAGSNYGYTF. For the CDR3, the DNA is TGTGCCAGCAGTGAAGGGGCAGGGTCTAACTATGGCTACACCTTC. The whole variable domain, remainder taken from reference TRBV2 and TRBJ1-2, is EPEVTQTPSHQVTQMGQEVILRCVPISNHLYFYWYRQILGQKVEFLVSFYNNEISEKSEIFDDQFSVERPDGSNFTLKIRSTKLEDSAMYFCASSEGAGSNYGYTFGSGTRLTVV.

In this sample, this clone turned up a few times. The chain is built from TRBV5-5 and TRBJ1-1; D uncertain. Trimming cost V 0 bases and J 4 bases, with 16 bases left between them. The CDR3 is made up of 16 amino acids. Germline V gene lookup returns CDR1 SGHKS and CDR2 YYEKEE (reference sequence). This CDR3 is CASSLAPGLLSTEAFF. The CDR3 DNA reads TGTGCCAGCAGCTTGGCTCCAGGCCTTTTGAGCACTGAAGCTTTCTTT. The variable domain in full, completed from reference TRBV5-5 and TRBJ1-1, reads DAGVTQSPTHLIKTRGQQVTLRCSPISGHKSVSWYQQVLGQGPQFIFQYYEKEERGRGNFPDRFSARQFPNYSSELNVNALLLGDSALYLCASSLAPGLLSTEAFFGQGTRLTVV.

The gene calls are TRBV5-6 and TRBJ1-2; D possibly corresponds to TRBD1 (5 bases). Germline values: CDR1 SGHDT, CDR2 YYEEEE. Trimming took off 2 bases at V and 6 bases at J, with 14 bases between the two ends. The CDR3 runs to 14 residues. In DNA form, the CDR3 reads TGTGCCAGCAGCTTATCCAGGGTACGCCATGGCTACACCTTC. Amino acids: CASSLSRVRHGYTF.

The chain links TRBV14 to TRBJ2-1; D might be TRBD1 (5 bases). In germline, CDR1 is SGHDN, CDR2 FVKESK. The CDR3 length is 15 residues. V was pared by 4 bases and J by 7 bases, with 17 bases between. CDR3: CASSPQDTYYNEQFF. In nucleotides, the CDR3 is TGTGCCAGCAGCCCGCAGGACACGTACTATAATGAGCAGTTCTTC.

This sequence joins TRBV18 and TRBJ1-1; tentatively, D is TRBD1 (5 bases). V lost 2 bases to trimming and J lost 4 bases, with 20 bases between them. CDR1 and CDR2 (germline): KGHSH, LQKENI. CDR3 length: 17 amino acids. The CDR3 nucleotides are TGTGCCAGCTCACCATTCGACAGACGGAATGTGGCCACTGAAGCTTTCTTT. Protein product: CASSPFDRRNVATEAFF.

The chain links TRBV2 to TRBJ2-7, with D maybe TRBD1 (5 bases). Trimming took 5 bases from V and 2 from J, leaving 13 bases between them. CDR1 and CDR2 (germline): SNHLY, FYNNEI. This CDR3 spans 14 amino acids. CDR3 sequence reads: CASSIQVQAYEQYF. CDR3 coding DNA: TGTGCCAGCAGTATTCAAGTACAGGCCTACGAGCAGTACTTC.

The CDR3 coding sequence is TGCGCCAGCAGCTTGGAGACTGGGACTAGCTATATCGATGAGCAGTTCTTC. Its translation is CASSLETGTSYIDEQFF. This chain uses TRBV5-1 with TRBJ2-1, with TRBD2 identical over 9 bases. Germline V CDR1 and CDR2: SGHRS, YFSETQ. The CDR3 is 17 residues long. V lost 0 bases and J lost 8; bases outside the gene matches: 12.

V usage is TRBV7-9 and J usage is TRBJ2-7; the D gene is possibly TRBD2 (6 bases). V dropped 3 bases and J dropped 5 bases, with 14 bases sitting between them. CDR1 SEHNR and CDR2 FQNEAQ come from the germline V gene (reference sequence). CDR3 length equals 14 residues. The CDR3 bases are TGTGCCAGCAGCTTCCGGTTGGGGGGAGACGAGCAGTACTTC. This encodes CASSFRLGGDEQYF.

The rearrangement uses TRBV5-5 and TRBJ1-2; the D is unclear. V lost 1 base and J lost 8, with 6 bases in between. The CDR3 is 11 residues long. Germline-derived CDR1 and CDR2 are SGHKS and YYEKEE (reference sequence). This chain's CDR3 is CASSLTEGYTF. The DNA for the CDR3 is TGTGCCAGCAGCTTGACCGAGGGCTACACCTTC.

This chain connects TRBV5-1 to TRBJ2-1; 11 nucleotides line up with TRBD2. In germline, CDR1 is SGHRS, CDR2 YFSETQ. The CDR3 length is 16 residues. The V segment lost 0 bases and the J segment 8 bases; nucleotides outside the gene matches: 7. The CDR3 spells CASSLGLAGTSDEQFF. The CDR3 DNA sequence: TGCGCCAGCAGCTTGGGACTAGCGGGGACTTCAGATGAGCAGTTCTTC. Filled out from reference TRBV5-1 and TRBJ2-1, the complete variable domain reads KAGVTQTPRYLIKTRGQQVTLSCSPISGHRSVSWYQQTPGQGLQFLFEYFSETQRNKGNFPGRFSGRQFSNSRSEMNVSTLELGDSALYLCASSLGLAGTSDEQFFGPGTRLTVL.

The table lists this clone with a count of one. The chain joins TRBV30 to TRBJ1-5; 10 bases map to TRBD1. The CDR3 has 17 amino acids. Losses at the gene ends were 3 bases for V and 0 bases for J; bases not matched to a gene: 8. Germline V lookup: CDR1 GTSNPN, CDR2 SVGIG (reference sequence). CDR3 in DNA: TGTGCCTGGAGCCCGGACAGGGGGAGTGTTAGCAATCAGCCCCAGCATTTT. This gives the protein CAWSPDRGSVSNQPQHF.

The chain has TRBV25-1 and TRBJ1-1; D unclear. Trimming removed 6 bases from V and 8 bases from J, with 22 bases in between. CDR1 and CDR2 (germline): MGHDK, SYGVNS. The CDR3 totals 15 residues. The CDR3 nucleotides read TGTGCCAGCAGAAACCCTCTCGGACTTTCAGAGGAAGCTTTCTTT. This codes for CASRNPLGLSEEAFF. The full variable domain, completed using reference TRBV25-1 and TRBJ1-1, is EADIYQTPRYLVIGTGKKITLECSQTMGHDKMYWYQQDPGMELHLIHYSYGVNSTEKGDLSSESTVSRIRTEHFPLTLESARPSHTSQYLCASRNPLGLSEEAFFGQGTRLTVV.